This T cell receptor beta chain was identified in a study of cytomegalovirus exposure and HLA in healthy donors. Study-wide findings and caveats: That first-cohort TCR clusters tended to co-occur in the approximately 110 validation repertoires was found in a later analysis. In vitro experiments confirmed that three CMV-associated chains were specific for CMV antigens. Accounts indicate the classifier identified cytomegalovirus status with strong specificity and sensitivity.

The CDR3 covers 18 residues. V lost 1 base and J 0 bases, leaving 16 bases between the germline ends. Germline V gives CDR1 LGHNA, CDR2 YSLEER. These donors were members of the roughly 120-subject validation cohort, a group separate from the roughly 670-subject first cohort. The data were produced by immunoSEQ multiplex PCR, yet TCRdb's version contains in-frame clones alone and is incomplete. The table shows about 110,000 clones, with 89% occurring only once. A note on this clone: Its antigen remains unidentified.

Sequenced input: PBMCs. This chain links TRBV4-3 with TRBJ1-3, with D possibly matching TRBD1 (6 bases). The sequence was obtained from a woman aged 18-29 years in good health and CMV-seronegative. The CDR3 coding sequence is TGCGCCAGCAGCCAAGCCCCCGGGGGGCCCTACTCTGGAAACACCATATATTTT. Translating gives CASSQAPGGPYSGNTIYF.